This T cell receptor beta chain originates from a study of T cell repertoires in cytomegalovirus infection. Background on the study: Signatures in public TCR beta sequences pointed to both CMV infection and matching HLA type. General study results and limits: HLA-C-restricted CMV clonotypes gave the most frequent clonotype in two of eight donors. Public TCR beta family frequency separated CMV-and-HLA carriers, including in an independent cohort.

This clonotype showed up many times. Antigen: not known. Germline-derived CDR1 and CDR2 are SGHTA and FQGNSA. This CDR3 region has 15 residues. Trimming cost V 3 bases and J 4 bases; bases outside gene matches: 3. Each CDR3 protein is one row after TCRdb ran MiXCR on the reads. The sample lists fewer than 700,000 distinct CDR3 sequences; around 24% were seen once. The sample consisted of CD8+ T cells from PBMCs. This TCR came from a human donor in good health (CMV status not recorded). Some clones in this sample may be carry-over from other donors' samples. This chain uses TRBV7-2 with TRBJ2-1, with 10 positions matching TRBD2. This CDR3 is CASSFLAGVYNEQFF. The CDR3 region has the DNA TGTGCCAGCAGCTTTCTAGCGGGGGTATACAATGAGCAGTTCTTC.